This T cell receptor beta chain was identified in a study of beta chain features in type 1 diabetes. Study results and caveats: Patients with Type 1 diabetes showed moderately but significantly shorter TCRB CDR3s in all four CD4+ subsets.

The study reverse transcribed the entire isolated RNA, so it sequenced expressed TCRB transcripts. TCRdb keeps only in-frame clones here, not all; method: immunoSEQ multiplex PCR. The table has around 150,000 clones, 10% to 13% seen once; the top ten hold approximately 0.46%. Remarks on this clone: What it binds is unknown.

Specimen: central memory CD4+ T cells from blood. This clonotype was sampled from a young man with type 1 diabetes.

The CDR3 region is CAWSVLGGNTGELFF. CDR3 DNA sequence: TGTGCCTGGAGTGTACTCGGCGGAAACACCGGGGAGCTGTTTTTT. V is TRBV30 and J is TRBJ2-2; unclear D gene. CDR3 length: 15 amino acids. Germline V gene data show CDR1 as GTSNPN and CDR2 as SVGIG (reference sequence). V lost 0 bases, J lost 2 bases, and 10 bases lay in between.